Presented here are 24 T cell receptor beta chains from one specimen sequenced in a study of blood T cell repertoires in COVID-19 (dated by TCRdb to about 2020). Library prep was done by the immunoSEQ multiplex PCR assay. TCRdb limited this immuneACCESS table to in-frame rearrangements with V and J called. A share of clones is missing; checked studies link under half to unresolved V genes, and the rest is unexplained. The sample table contains 56,000 or so clones; only one count was recorded for under 90% of them. In total, the top ten clones hold 13% of the sample. Specimen: peripheral blood. These receptors were collected from a woman older than 75 with acute or convalescent COVID-19.

The gene calls are TRBV30 and TRBJ1-1; D unclear. The CDR3 extends over 11 amino acids. V dropped 1 base and J dropped 6 bases, with 6 bases sitting between them. CDR1 and CDR2 (germline): GTSNPN, SVGIG (reference sequence). CDR3 loop: CAWSDQSEAFF. As DNA, the CDR3 is TGTGCCTGGAGTGATCAATCTGAAGCTTTCTTT.

The chain employs TRBV15 and TRBJ2-1; D might be TRBD1 (6 bases). This CDR3 is built from 13 residues. Trimming pared 2 bases from V and 8 bases from J, leaving 10 bases between. Per germline, CDR1 LNHNV and CDR2 YYDKDF (reference sequence). The CDR3 spells CATSRRQEDEQFF. In nucleotides, the CDR3 is TGTGCCACCAGCAGACGACAGGAGGATGAGCAGTTCTTC.

The chain employs TRBV5-6 and TRBJ1-6; TRBD1 matches 7 bases. Germline-derived CDR1 and CDR2 are SGHDT and YYEEEE. The CDR3 is 16 amino acids. The V gene end was trimmed by 0 bases and the J gene end by 6 bases; junction bases not matched to a gene: 6. CDR3 residues: CASSLDRGSANSPLHF. The CDR3 coding sequence is TGTGCCAGCAGCTTGGACAGGGGATCGGCTAATTCACCCCTCCACTTT.

The chain couples TRBV7-6 to TRBJ2-1, with 10 bases fitting TRBD2. V was clipped by 2 bases and J by 9 bases; unmatched bases: 7. Germline CDR1 reads SGHVS; CDR2 reads FNYEAQ. The CDR3 spans 15 residues. The DNA of the CDR3 is TGTGCCAGCAGCTTAAGTAGCGGGGGGTCTAGTGAGCAGTTCTTC. Amino acid sequence: CASSLSSGGSSEQFF.

The rearrangement links TRBV30 to TRBJ1-3; no reliable D call. V gave up 3 bases and J gave up 9 bases, with 9 bases separating them. Germline V gene data show CDR1 as GTSNPN and CDR2 as SVGIG (reference sequence). This CDR3 contains 11 residues. CDR3 protein: CAWSLSGTIYF. As DNA, the CDR3 is TGTGCCTGGAGCTTAAGCGGCACCATATATTTT.

J is TRBJ1-1 and V is TRBV6-5; D unclear. The germline V gene has CDR1 MNHEY and CDR2 SVGAGI. The length of the CDR3 is 14 residues. With 6 bases removed from V and 2 bases from J, the gap between germline ends came to 13 bases. CDR3 in DNA: TGTGCCAGCAGAGAGACTTTCTTAAACACTGAAGCTTTCTTT. This codes for CASRETFLNTEAFF.

V and J are TRBV28 and TRBJ1-2, with a possible D match to TRBD1 (6 bases). The V gene lost 2 bases and the J gene lost 6 bases, with 16 bases spanning the gap. This CDR3 region has 15 residues. Germline V gene lookup returns CDR1 MDHEN and CDR2 SYDVKM. In nucleotides, the CDR3 is TGTGCCAGCAGTTTAAGTGGTTTCCAGGGGAATGGCTACACCTTC. Its translation: CASSLSGFQGNGYTF.

V and J are TRBV6-5 and TRBJ1-2, with TRBD1 matching 9 bases. Germline-derived CDR1 and CDR2 are MNHEY and SVGAGI. The CDR3 loop spans 15 amino acids. Germline trimming cut 6 bases from V and 6 bases from J; bases unmatched to any gene: 11. Written as DNA, the CDR3 is TGTGCCAGCAGCGACCGGGACAGGGCCCGCGATGGCTACACCTTC. Amino acids: CASSDRDRARDGYTF.

This clone showed up just a few times. The V call is TRBV19, the J call TRBJ1-1, with 7 positions matching TRBD1. The CDR3 length is 14 residues. Germline V CDR1 and CDR2: LNHDA, SQIVND (reference sequence). V lost 5 bases to trimming and J lost 1 base; unmatched junction nucleotides: 4. DNA for the CDR3: TGTGCCAGTAGTGTGGACAGGCGGAACACTGAAGCTTTCTTT. This gives the protein CASSVDRRNTEAFF.

This clone was recorded only once. The chain employs TRBV12-3 or TRBV12-4 and TRBJ2-5; tentatively, D is TRBD2 (6 bases). The CDR3 loop spans 13 amino acids. V lost 5 bases, J lost 5 bases, and 12 bases lay in between. The CDR3 is CASSIGGLETQYF. The DNA for the CDR3 is TGTGCCAGCAGTATAGGAGGGTTGGAGACCCAGTACTTC.

In nucleotides, the CDR3 is TGTGCCAGCAGTGACCAGCGGGCGACTGGAAACACCATATATTTT. Residues: CASSDQRATGNTIYF. This chain links TRBV25-1 with TRBJ1-3; D not resolved. V was pared by 3 bases and J by 2 bases, with 11 bases between. Germline V gene lookup returns CDR1 MGHDK and CDR2 SYGVNS. There are 15 residues in the CDR3.

The V call is TRBV7-2, the J call TRBJ1-1, with D hard to call. V lost 5 bases and J 2 bases, leaving 15 bases between the germline ends. The CDR3 loop spans 15 amino acids. Germline CDR1 SGHTA, CDR2 FQGNSA. CDR3 in DNA: TGTGCCAGCAGCCTTTCTTCACCGCGCAACACTGAAGCTTTCTTT. It is translated as CASSLSSPRNTEAFF.

The CDR3 region has the DNA TGTGCCAGCAGCTTACGTACGGGGTTGGACTATGGCTACACCTTC. Translation gives CASSLRTGLDYGYTF. This rearrangement joins TRBV5-6 to TRBJ1-2; D remains unclear. CDR3 length: 15 residues. Germline loops: CDR1 SGHDT, CDR2 YYEEEE. V lost 2 bases to trimming and J lost 3 bases, with 14 bases between them.

The chain joins TRBV7-6 to TRBJ2-2; 8 nucleotides agree with TRBD1. J gave up 6 bases and V 5 bases, and 8 bases lay outside the gene matches. This CDR3 has 15 residues. CDR1 is SGHVS, CDR2 FNYEAQ, per germline. In nucleotides, the CDR3 is TGTGCCAGCAGCCCCCGACAGGGGTTGGCCGGGGAGCTGTTTTTT. Residues: CASSPRQGLAGELFF.

Judged by abundance, this clone is medium-sized. The chain recombines TRBV6-5 with TRBJ1-1; 8 bases align to TRBD1. The trim removed 0 bases at V and 3 bases at J, leaving 3 bases unmatched. The germline gives CDR1 MNHEY, CDR2 SVGAGI. CDR3 size: 15 residues. The CDR3 loop is CASSYSPGGYTEAFF. The CDR3 DNA follows: TGTGCCAGCAGTTACTCCCCAGGGGGCTACACTGAAGCTTTCTTT.

The V and J genes are TRBV5-4 and TRBJ2-7, with 10 bases aligning to TRBD2. Trimming at V came to 5 bases and at J to 7 bases, leaving 9 bases not matched to a gene. This CDR3 is built from 14 residues. CDR1 and CDR2 (germline): SGHNT, YYREEE (reference sequence). The CDR3, as DNA: TGTGCCAGCAGACTCAGCGGGGGGGAAGGGGAGCAGTACTTC. Its translation: CASRLSGGEGEQYF.

The CDR3: CASSETVGQGNEQYF. The CDR3 DNA sequence: TGCGCCAGCAGTGAAACGGTGGGACAGGGTAACGAGCAGTACTTC. The chain carries TRBV23-1 and TRBJ2-7; 9 nucleotides match TRBD1. TRBV23-1 is placed among ORFs of uncertain function. V lost 5 bases, J lost 5 bases, and 10 bases stayed unmatched. This CDR3 contains 15 residues.

This clone appeared a few times. The chain couples TRBV6-5 to TRBJ2-5; 14 bases map to TRBD2. The CDR3 spans 14 residues. The germline gives CDR1 MNHEY, CDR2 SVGAGI. Losses at the gene ends were 0 bases for V and 9 bases for J; bases not matched to a gene: 0. This CDR3 reads CASSYSTSGGAQYF. The CDR3 nucleotides read TGTGCCAGCAGTTACTCGACTAGCGGGGGGGCCCAGTACTTC.

Here the CDR3 DNA reads TGTGCAACGGGACACAACTCCTACGAGCAGTACTTC. The encoded protein is CATGHNSYEQYF. The chain uses TRBV30 and TRBJ2-7; a weak D match, TRBD1 (6 bases). Germline-derived CDR1 and CDR2 are GTSNPN and SVGIG (reference sequence). CDR3 size: 12 residues.

The chain has TRBV19 and TRBJ1-5; 12 positions agree with TRBD1. Per the germline V gene, CDR1 is LNHDA and CDR2 is SQIVND (reference sequence). The CDR3 extends over 15 amino acids. With 6 bases clipped from V and 7 bases from J, the junction kept 7 bases outside the gene matches. DNA for the CDR3: TGTGCCAGTAGAACCGGGACAGGGGGCCCGCAGCCCCAGCATTTT. Translation: CASRTGTGGPQPQHF. Using reference TRBV19 and TRBJ1-5 for the parts outside the CDR3, the full variable domain is DGGITQSPKYLFRKEGQNVTLSCEQNLNHDAMYWYRQDPGQGLRLIYYSQIVNDFQKGDIAEGYSVSREKKESFPLTVTSAQKNPTAFYLCASRTGTGGPQPQHFGDGTRLSIL.

This clone was seen only once. This chain connects TRBV6-6 to TRBJ2-7; the D gene is possibly TRBD1 (5 bases). Trimming cost V 6 bases and J 3 bases, with 9 bases left between them. Germline CDR1 reads MNHNY; CDR2 reads SVGAGI (reference sequence). This CDR3 comprises 12 residues. This chain's CDR3 is CASSHRNYEQYF. As DNA, the CDR3 is TGTGCCAGCAGCCACAGGAACTACGAGCAGTACTTC.

V and J are TRBV9 and TRBJ2-2; D not certain. Germline V gene sequence: CDR1 SGDLS, CDR2 YYNGEE. V lost 0 bases and J lost 7, with 16 bases in between. The CDR3 runs 16 residues. The CDR3 DNA follows: TGTGCCAGCAGCGTAGTTTCGGTCCCGTATGGCGGGGAGCTGTTTTTT. Residues: CASSVVSVPYGGELFF.

The chain links TRBV7-2 to TRBJ1-1; D perhaps matches TRBD1 (5 bases). CDR1 and CDR2 (germline): SGHTA, FQGNSA. V was shortened by 2 bases and J by 6 bases, with 10 bases between the two germline ends. This CDR3 spans 13 amino acids. CDR3 loop: CASSLQSGSEAFF. The DNA for the CDR3 is TGTGCCAGCAGCTTACAGTCAGGGTCTGAAGCTTTCTTT. The full variable domain, its missing parts supplied by reference TRBV7-2 and TRBJ1-1, is GAGVSQSPSNKVTEKGKDVELRCDPISGHTALYWYRQSLGQGLEFLIYFQGNSAPDKSGLPSDRFSAERTGGSVSTLTIQRTQQEDSAVYLCASSLQSGSEAFFGQGTRLTVV.

This chain links TRBV7-9 with TRBJ2-1; D is possibly TRBD1 (5 bases). Germline V gives CDR1 SEHNR, CDR2 FQNEAQ (reference sequence). The length of the CDR3 is 15 residues. The ends were cut back, 5 bases at V and 0 bases at J, with 11 bases in the middle. The CDR3 sequence is CASSPDSHSYNEQFF. The CDR3 coding sequence is TGTGCCAGCAGCCCCGACAGCCACTCCTACAATGAGCAGTTCTTC.